This T cell receptor (beta chain) emerged from a study of immune evolution from preneoplasia to lung adenocarcinoma. Study findings and constraints: Normal lung had the highest top T cell clone frequencies.

The method was immunoSEQ multiplex PCR; TCRdb's version includes in-frame clones alone and lacks a portion of them. This repertoire shows 12,000 or so clones, under 90% found once; its top ten account for approximately 3.6%. This clone was found a few times. Antigen unknown. The clonotype originates from a person between 50 and 69 years old with lung adenocarcinoma. The sequencing input was FFPE tissue from an adenomatous hyperplasia lung lesion. The subset was: atypical adenomatous hyperplasia (AAH), lung preneoplasia.

This CDR3 is CASSPLWGTNLNTEAFF. The CDR3 nucleotides are TGTGCCAGCAGCCCTCTCTGGGGGACCAACTTGAACACTGAAGCTTTCTTT. This sequence joins TRBV28 and TRBJ1-1; D possibly corresponds to TRBD1 (5 bases). The CDR3 is made up of 17 amino acids. V gave up 6 bases and J gave up 0 bases, with 20 bases separating them. Germline loops: CDR1 MDHEN, CDR2 SYDVKM.